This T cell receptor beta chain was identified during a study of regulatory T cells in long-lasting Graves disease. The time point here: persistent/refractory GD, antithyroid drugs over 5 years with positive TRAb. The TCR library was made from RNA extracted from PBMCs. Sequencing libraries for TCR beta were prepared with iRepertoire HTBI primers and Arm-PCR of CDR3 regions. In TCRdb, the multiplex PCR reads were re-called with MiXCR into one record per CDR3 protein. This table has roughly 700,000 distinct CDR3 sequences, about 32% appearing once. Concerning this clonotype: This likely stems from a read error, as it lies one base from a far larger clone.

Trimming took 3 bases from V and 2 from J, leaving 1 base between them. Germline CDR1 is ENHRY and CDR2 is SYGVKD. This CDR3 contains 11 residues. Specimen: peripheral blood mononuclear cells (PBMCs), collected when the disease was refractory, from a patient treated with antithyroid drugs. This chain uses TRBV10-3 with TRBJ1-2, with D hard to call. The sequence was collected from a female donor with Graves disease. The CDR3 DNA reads TGTGCCATCAGTGAAAACTATGGCTACACCTTC. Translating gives CAISENYGYTF.